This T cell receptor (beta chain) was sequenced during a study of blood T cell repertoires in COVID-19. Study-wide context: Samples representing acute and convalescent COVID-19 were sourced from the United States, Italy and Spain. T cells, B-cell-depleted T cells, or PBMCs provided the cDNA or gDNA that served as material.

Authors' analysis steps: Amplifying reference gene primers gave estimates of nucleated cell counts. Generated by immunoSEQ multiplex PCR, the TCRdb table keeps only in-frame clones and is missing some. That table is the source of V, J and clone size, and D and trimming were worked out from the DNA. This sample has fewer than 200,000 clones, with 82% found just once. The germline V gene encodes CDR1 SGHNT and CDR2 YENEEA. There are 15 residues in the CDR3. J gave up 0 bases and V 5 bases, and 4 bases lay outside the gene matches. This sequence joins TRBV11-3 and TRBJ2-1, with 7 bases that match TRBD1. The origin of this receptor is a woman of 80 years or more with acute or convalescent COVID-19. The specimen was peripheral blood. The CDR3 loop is CASSQGVSSYNEQFF. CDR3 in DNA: TGTGCCAGCAGCCAGGGGGTAAGCTCCTACAATGAGCAGTTCTTC.